This T cell receptor (beta chain) was documented in a study of shared clonotypes between healthy human individuals. Study findings and constraints: With four donors compared, approximately 5.5% of naive CD4 clonotypes were shared. Donors were few, which limited the genetic and exposure-history diversity represented.

Note on this clone: Antigen specificity is unknown.

The germline CDR1 and CDR2 sequences are SNHLY and FYNNEI. This CDR3 has 13 amino acids. Between the trimmed V and J ends, which lost 6 bases and 0 bases, there was a span of 9 bases. Method: immunoSEQ multiplex PCR; TCRdb's copy keeps in-frame clones and lacks some. This sample has fewer than 1.8 million clones, with just under 99% found just once. This TCR derives from a man aged 25-45 years in good health. Sequenced: naive CD4+ T cells sorted from blood. Subset indicated: CD45RA+ positively selected. The V call is TRBV2, the J call TRBJ2-7; D not certain. Here the CDR3 DNA reads TGTGCCAGCAGCCTGGGAAACTCCTACGAGCAGTACTTC. Protein sequence: CASSLGNSYEQYF.